This T cell receptor (beta chain) was captured in a study of blood T cell repertoires in COVID-19. Study information: Samples came from the United States, Italy and Spain, spanning acute and convalescent COVID-19. T cells, B-cell-depleted T cells, or PBMCs supplied cDNA or gDNA.

Per the study methods: Amplification from reference gene primers served as the basis for estimated nucleated cell counts. The method was immunoSEQ multiplex PCR; TCRdb's version includes in-frame clones alone and lacks a portion of them. The DNA gave D and trimming, while V, J and clone size come from that table. Here the sample spans 65,000 to 90,000 clones, around 76% being singletons. The CDR3 consists of 14 residues. In germline, CDR1 is SNHLY, CDR2 FYNNEI. V lost 6 bases, J lost 5 bases, and 16 bases lay in between. The specimen sequenced was peripheral blood. This sequence joins TRBV2 and TRBJ2-5; perhaps TRBD1 as D (5 bases). The sequence was collected from an older man with active or convalescent COVID-19. The CDR3 nucleotides are TGTGCCAGCAGCTCCTCAGGGTTTCGGGAGACCCAGTACTTC. Its translation is CASSSSGFRETQYF.